Here is one TCR beta chain with its context. Per the original data handling: The assay estimated nucleated cells by amplifying reference gene primers. Some clones are missing from TCRdb's copy, which holds only in-frame ones; the method was immunoSEQ multiplex PCR. That table gives V, J and clone size, and the DNA gave D and trimming. This table has over 130,000 clones, about nine tenths appearing once. This record comes from a study of blood T cell repertoires in COVID-19. Study context: Acute-phase and convalescent COVID-19 samples originated in the United States, Italy and Spain. PBMCs, B-cell-depleted T cells, or T cells provided the cDNA or gDNA that made up the material.

V trimming: 0 bases; J trimming: 5 bases; junction bases outside the gene matches: 9. The CDR3 covers 16 residues. CDR1 and CDR2 from the germline V gene are SGHVS and FNYEAQ. Sequencing was performed on peripheral blood. V gene TRBV7-6 combines with J gene TRBJ2-5, with 7 bases identical to TRBD2. The sequence derives from a human donor in a cohort sampled during active COVID-19. The CDR3 DNA follows: TGTGCCAGCAGCTTAGCAAGCTGGACTAGTTGGGAGACCCAGTACTTC. Its protein product is CASSLASWTSWETQYF.